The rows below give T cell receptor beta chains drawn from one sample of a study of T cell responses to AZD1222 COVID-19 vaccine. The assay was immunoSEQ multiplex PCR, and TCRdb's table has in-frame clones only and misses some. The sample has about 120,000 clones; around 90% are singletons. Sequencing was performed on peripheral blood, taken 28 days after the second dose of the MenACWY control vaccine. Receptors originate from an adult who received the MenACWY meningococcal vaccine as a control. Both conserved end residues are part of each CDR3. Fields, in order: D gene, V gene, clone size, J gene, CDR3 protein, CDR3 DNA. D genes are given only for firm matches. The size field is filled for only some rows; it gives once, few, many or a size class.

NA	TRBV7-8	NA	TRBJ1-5	CASSLEGTTARQPQHF	TGTGCCAGCAGCTTAGAGGGGACCACTGCACGGCAGCCCCAGCATTTT
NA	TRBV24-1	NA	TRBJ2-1	CATSRDERSEQFF	TGTGCCACCAGCCGGGACGAGAGGAGTGAGCAGTTCTTC
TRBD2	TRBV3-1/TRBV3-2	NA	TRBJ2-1	CASSRRGGANEQFF	TGTGCCAGCAGCCGTCGGGGGGGCGCAAATGAGCAGTTCTTC
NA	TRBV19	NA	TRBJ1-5	CASSGGGSSNQPQHF	TGTGCCAGTAGTGGAGGGGGGAGCTCCAATCAGCCCCAGCATTTT
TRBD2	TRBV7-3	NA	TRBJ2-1	CASSLTAGGSPSSYNEQFF	TGTGCCAGCAGCTTAACTGCGGGAGGGTCCCCCAGCTCCTACAATGAGCAGTTCTTC
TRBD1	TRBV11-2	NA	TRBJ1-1	CASSLFSRGKNTEAFF	TGTGCCAGCAGCTTATTCTCCAGGGGGAAGAACACTGAAGCTTTCTTT
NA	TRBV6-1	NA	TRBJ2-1	CASSDVSSYNEQFF	TGTGCCAGCAGTGATGTGAGCTCCTACAATGAGCAGTTCTTC
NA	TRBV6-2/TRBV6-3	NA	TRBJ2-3	CASSYNFGQPTDTQYF	TGTGCCAGCAGTTATAATTTCGGCCAGCCCACAGATACGCAGTATTTT
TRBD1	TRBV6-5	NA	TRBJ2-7	CASSYRDRGHYEQYF	TGTGCCAGCAGTTATAGGGACAGGGGTCACTACGAGCAGTACTTC
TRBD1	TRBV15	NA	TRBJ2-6	CATSRGQGISGANVLTF	TGTGCCACCAGCAGAGGACAGGGGATCTCTGGGGCCAACGTCCTGACTTTC
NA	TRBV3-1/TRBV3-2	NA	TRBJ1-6	CASSLNPSGNNSPLHF	TGTGCCAGCAGCCTTAACCCCAGTGGAAATAATTCACCCCTCCACTTT
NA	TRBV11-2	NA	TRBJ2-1	CASSLGWAPDNEQFF	TGTGCCAGCAGCTTAGGTTGGGCGCCAGACAATGAGCAGTTCTTC
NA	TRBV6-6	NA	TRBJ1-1	CASSSQQGGANTEAFF	TGTGCCAGCAGCTCTCAACAGGGAGGGGCGAACACTGAAGCTTTCTTT
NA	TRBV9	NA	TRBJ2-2	CASRGSSGELFF	TGTGCCAGCAGGGGGAGTTCCGGGGAGCTGTTTTTT
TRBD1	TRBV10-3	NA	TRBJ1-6	CAISEGRGPYNSPLHF	TGTGCCATCAGTGAAGGCAGGGGGCCATATAATTCACCCCTCCACTTT
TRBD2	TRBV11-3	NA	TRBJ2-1	CASSLGRGGHTDEQFF	TGTGCCAGCAGCTTAGGGCGGGGGGGCCATACGGATGAGCAGTTCTTC
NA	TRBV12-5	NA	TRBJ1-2	CASGPDGAYGYTF	TGTGCTAGTGGTCCTGACGGCGCCTATGGCTACACCTTC
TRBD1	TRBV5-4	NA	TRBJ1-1	CASSLPTGGNTEAFF	TGTGCCAGCAGCTTGCCGACAGGGGGTAACACTGAAGCTTTCTTT
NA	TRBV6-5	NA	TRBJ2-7	CASSPDGESYEQYF	TGTGCCAGCTCCCCCGATGGGGAGTCCTACGAGCAGTACTTC
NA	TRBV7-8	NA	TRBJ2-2	CASSAHSTGELFF	TGTGCCAGCAGCGCGCATTCCACCGGGGAGCTGTTTTTT
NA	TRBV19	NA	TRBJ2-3	CASSIYGSRTDTQYF	TGTGCCAGTAGTATTTATGGCTCGCGCACAGATACGCAGTATTTT
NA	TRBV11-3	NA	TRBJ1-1	CASSLGRRKLVGTEAFF	TGTGCCAGCAGCTTAGGTAGGCGGAAACTGGTTGGCACTGAAGCTTTCTTT
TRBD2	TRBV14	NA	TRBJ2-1	CASSQDRAGAYYNEQFF	TGTGCCAGCAGCCAAGATAGGGCGGGAGCGTACTACAATGAGCAGTTCTTC
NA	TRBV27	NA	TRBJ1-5	CASSRFGRAGLNQPQHF	TGTGCCAGCAGCCGATTCGGCAGGGCGGGCCTTAATCAGCCCCAGCATTTT
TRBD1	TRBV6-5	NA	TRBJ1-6	CASSSDRGSSPLHF	TGTGCCAGCAGTTCGGACAGGGGGAGCTCACCCCTCCACTTT
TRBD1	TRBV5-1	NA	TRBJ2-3	CASSWSGSGTGTDTQYF	TGCGCCAGCAGCTGGTCCGGTTCCGGGACAGGCACAGATACGCAGTATTTT
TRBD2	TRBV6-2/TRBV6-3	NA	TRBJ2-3	CASSTKAGRGPDTQYF	TGTGCCAGCAGTACTAAAGCGGGACGCGGGCCTGACACGCAGTATTTT
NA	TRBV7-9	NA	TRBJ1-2	CASSSDSSNYGYTF	TGTGCCAGCAGCTCGGACAGTTCTAACTATGGCTACACCTTC
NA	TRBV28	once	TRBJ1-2	CASSSGRIGYGYTF	TGTGCCAGCAGTTCGGGACGTATAGGCTATGGCTACACCTTC
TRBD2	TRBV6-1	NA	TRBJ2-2	CASSETPAGGAGELFF	TGTGCCAGCAGTGAAACCCCAGCGGGGGGCGCCGGGGAGCTGTTTTTT
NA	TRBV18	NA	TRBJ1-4	CASSPPDSTTNEKLFF	TGTGCCAGCTCACCACCGGACAGTACAACTAATGAAAAACTGTTTTTT
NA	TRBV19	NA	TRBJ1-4	CASSPVTGAWEKLFF	TGTGCCAGTAGCCCCGTAACGGGGGCTTGGGAAAAACTGTTTTTT
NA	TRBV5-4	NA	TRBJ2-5	CASSPNLGPEETQYF	TGTGCCAGCAGCCCTAACCTCGGACCGGAAGAGACCCAGTACTTC
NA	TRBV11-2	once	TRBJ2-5	CASSPRNRAETQYF	TGTGCCAGCAGCCCCAGAAACAGGGCGGAGACCCAGTACTTC
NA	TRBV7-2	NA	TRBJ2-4	CASSLGLRAIAKNIQYF	TGTGCCAGCAGCTTAGGGCTCAGGGCTATAGCCAAAAACATTCAGTACTTC
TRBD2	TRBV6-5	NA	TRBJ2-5	CASRASGDETQYF	TGTGCCAGCAGGGCTAGCGGGGATGAGACCCAGTACTTC
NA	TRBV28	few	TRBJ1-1	CASSLVGSEAFF	TGTGCCAGCAGTTTAGTGGGATCTGAAGCTTTCTTT
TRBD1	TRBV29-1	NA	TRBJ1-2	CSVEDQWGVDRGSYGYTF	TGCAGCGTTGAAGATCAGTGGGGCGTAGACAGGGGTTCCTATGGCTACACCTTC
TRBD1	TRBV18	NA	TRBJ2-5	CASSPSKGGSETQYF	TGTGCCAGCTCACCAAGTAAAGGGGGCTCGGAGACCCAGTACTTC
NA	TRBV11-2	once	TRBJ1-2	CASSLTAGDAYGYTF	TGTGCCAGCAGCTTAACGGCAGGGGATGCCTATGGCTACACCTTC
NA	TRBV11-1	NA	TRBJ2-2	CASSLIQGRRTGELFF	TGTGCCAGCAGCTTAATTCAAGGGCGGCGCACCGGGGAGCTGTTTTTT
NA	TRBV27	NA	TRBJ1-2	CASSLSGGYGYTF	TGTGCCAGCAGTTTATCTGGGGGATATGGCTACACCTTC
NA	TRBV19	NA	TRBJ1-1	CASSLGLNTEAFF	TGTGCCAGTAGTCTGGGTTTGAACACTGAAGCTTTCTTT
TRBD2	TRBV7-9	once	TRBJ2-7	CASSSIWVLAGGSSYEQYF	TGTGCCAGCAGCTCCATATGGGTCCTAGCGGGAGGCAGCTCCTACGAGCAGTACTTC
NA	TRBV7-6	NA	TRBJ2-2	CASSLWVGEGTGELFF	TGTGCCAGCAGCTTATGGGTGGGAGAGGGCACCGGGGAGCTGTTTTTT
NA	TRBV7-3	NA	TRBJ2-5	CASSLQGVGETQYF	TGTGCCAGCAGCTTACAGGGAGTCGGGGAGACCCAGTACTTC
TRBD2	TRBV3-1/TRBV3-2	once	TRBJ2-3	CASSHAGLAGRKRTDTQYF	TGTGCCAGCAGCCACGCGGGACTAGCGGGGAGAAAGCGCACAGATACGCAGTATTTT
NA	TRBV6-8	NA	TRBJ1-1	CASSLENRRRNTEAFF	TGTGCCAGCAGTCTCGAAAACAGACGGAGGAACACTGAAGCTTTCTTT